This T cell receptor (beta chain) was identified in a study of cytomegalovirus exposure and HLA in healthy donors. Overall study results and limits: A few CMV-associated chains were confirmed in vitro to be specific for CMV antigens. Across donors, most TCRs were seen rarely, yet some public ones were widespread. The study had only CMV serostatus as immune exposure information. Earlier findings revealed that most TCR beta V segments proved productive either about 87% or about 30% of the time.

The PCR was carried out with 60 Vbeta primers and 13 Jbeta primers. Generated by immunoSEQ multiplex PCR, the TCRdb table keeps only in-frame clones and is missing some. This sample carries about 130,000 clones, 70% to 85% of them seen once, and the ten largest clones take roughly 1.8%. About this clone: What it binds is not known.

The CDR3 runs to 15 residues. With 4 bases clipped from V and 8 bases from J, the junction kept 9 bases outside the gene matches. Germline V lookup: CDR1 SGHTA, CDR2 FQGNSA. The sequence was collected from a boy aged 10-17 years in good health and CMV-seronegative. The rearrangement links TRBV7-2 to TRBJ1-4; 8 bases line up with TRBD1. The specimen was PBMCs. CDR3 in DNA: TGTGCCAGCAGCTCTCAGGGGGCAGTTGGGGAAAAACTGTTTTTT. The encoded protein is CASSSQGAVGEKLFF.